A selection of T cell receptor beta chains follows, all from one sample in a study of glioma-infiltrating T cells after dendritic cell vaccination. Sequencing was performed with immunoSEQ multiplex PCR; in TCRdb, only in-frame clones are kept and a portion is missing. The sample records 40,000 to 60,000 clones, 65% to 90% being singletons. The sequences come from blood, collected before dendritic cell vaccination. Receptors were obtained from a human donor with glioblastoma. Both conserved end residues are part of each CDR3. Each record gives: clone size, V gene, J gene, CDR3 length, D gene, CDR3 protein, CDR3 DNA. D genes are given only for firm matches. Expanded clones are given a class, and other clones once, few, many or no size at all.

>NA|TRBV7-9|TRBJ1-4|14|NA
CASSLGGGDEKLFF
TGTGCCAGCAGCTTAGGCGGGGGAGATGAAAAACTGTTTTTT
>NA|TRBV19|TRBJ2-1|19|TRBD2
CASSIGTSGRAELYNEQFF
TGTGCCAGTAGTATAGGGACTAGCGGGAGGGCCGAGTTGTACAATGAGCAGTTCTTC
>NA|TRBV7-9|TRBJ1-2|16|NA
CASSLGDRVPNYGYTF
TGTGCCAGCAGCTTAGGAGACCGGGTCCCAAACTATGGCTACACCTTC
>once|TRBV6-5|TRBJ1-1|15|NA
CASRMTPFSDTEAFF
TGTGCCAGCAGGATGACACCGTTTAGCGACACTGAAGCTTTCTTT
>NA|TRBV9|TRBJ2-3|14|TRBD2
CASSVTSDPDTQYF
TGTGCCAGCAGCGTAACTAGCGATCCAGATACGCAGTATTTT
>NA|TRBV19|TRBJ2-5|15|NA
CASSGISGSWETQYF
TGTGCCAGTAGTGGTATCAGCGGGTCGTGGGAGACCCAGTACTTC
>NA|TRBV6-1|TRBJ1-5|15|NA
CASSEDPRREQPQHF
TGTGCCAGCAGTGAAGACCCGAGGAGGGAACAGCCCCAGCATTTT
>once|TRBV7-2|TRBJ2-7|14|NA
CASRSPGQFYEQYF
TGTGCCAGCAGAAGTCCCGGACAGTTCTACGAGCAGTACTTC
>NA|TRBV15|TRBJ2-3|18|TRBD2
CATSREGLAGSVRHTQYF
TGTGCCACCAGCAGAGAGGGCCTAGCGGGGTCTGTGCGCCATACGCAGTATTTT
>NA|TRBV11-3|TRBJ2-3|17|TRBD2
CASSYRGSGSGTDTQYF
TGTGCCAGCAGCTATAGGGGGAGCGGGAGCGGAACAGATACGCAGTATTTT
>NA|TRBV5-5|TRBJ1-2|14|NA
CASSLVTGNYGYTF
TGTGCCAGCAGCCTCGTAACAGGGAACTATGGCTACACCTTC
>medium-sized|TRBV5-5|TRBJ1-1|14|NA
CASSPSPRNTEAFF
TGTGCCAGCAGCCCCAGTCCCCGGAACACTGAAGCTTTCTTT
>NA|TRBV5-1|TRBJ2-5|16|NA
CASSFEQKAGLGSQYF
TGCGCCAGCAGCTTCGAACAAAAGGCAGGCCTTGGGTCCCAGTACTTC
>NA|TRBV9|TRBJ1-5|15|TRBD1
CASSPGQGYNQPQHF
TGTGCCAGCAGCCCCGGACAGGGCTACAATCAGCCCCAGCATTTT
>NA|TRBV18|TRBJ1-1|14|TRBD1
CASSPTGGLPEAFF
TGTGCCAGCTCACCGACAGGGGGGTTGCCTGAAGCTTTCTTT
>NA|TRBV7-6|TRBJ1-4|14|NA
CASSLSGLNEKLFF
TGTGCCAGCAGCTTATCAGGGTTAAATGAAAAACTGTTTTTT
>NA|TRBV5-1|TRBJ2-1|15|NA
CASRGGAGIYNEQFF
TGCGCCTCCAGGGGAGGGGCCGGGATTTACAATGAGCAGTTCTTC
>NA|TRBV19|TRBJ2-7|12|NA
CASSIVAGEQYF
TGTGCCAGTAGTATAGTGGCAGGGGAGCAGTACTTC
>NA|TRBV14|TRBJ1-6|15|TRBD1
CASSFGQGKNSPLHF
TGTGCCAGCAGCTTCGGACAGGGAAAGAATTCACCCCTCCACTTT
>NA|TRBV15|TRBJ1-2|15|TRBD1
CATSVGTGVLGGYTF
TGTGCCACCAGCGTAGGGACAGGGGTTTTAGGCGGCTACACCTTC
>NA|TRBV9|TRBJ1-1|15|NA
CASSVEAGGSTEAFF
TGTGCCAGCAGCGTAGAGGCTGGGGGGAGCACTGAAGCTTTCTTT
>NA|TRBV5-6|TRBJ2-5|14|TRBD1
CASSTWDRRETQYF
TGTGCCAGCAGCACCTGGGACAGGCGAGAGACCCAGTACTTC
>NA|TRBV27|TRBJ2-1|17|NA
CASSWGLASRSYNEQFF
TGTGCCAGCTCCTGGGGCCTGGCGTCCCGCTCCTACAATGAGCAGTTCTTC
>NA|TRBV5-6|TRBJ1-6|15|NA
CASSWGPWANSPLHF
TGTGCCAGCAGCTGGGGGCCCTGGGCGAATTCACCCCTCCACTTT
>NA|TRBV27|TRBJ1-2|16|NA
CASSLKPGTTNYGYTF
TGTGCCAGCAGCCTCAAGCCCGGGACAACCAACTATGGCTACACCTTC
>NA|TRBV5-1|TRBJ2-3|16|TRBD1
CASSLASGTVTDTQYF
TGCGCCAGCAGCTTGGCCTCCGGGACAGTTACAGATACGCAGTATTTT
>NA|TRBV12-5|TRBJ1-2|13|NA
CASGNQTVYGYTF
TGTGCTAGTGGTAACCAGACAGTATATGGCTACACCTTC
>NA|TRBV6-5|TRBJ2-3|15|TRBD1
CASTRQGPSTDTQYF
TGTGCCAGTACAAGACAGGGGCCAAGCACAGATACGCAGTATTTT
>NA|TRBV7-6|TRBJ2-3|15|TRBD2
CASSPVLAPTDTQYF
TGTGCCAGCAGCCCAGTACTAGCGCCCACAGATACGCAGTATTTT
>NA|TRBV30|TRBJ2-2|13|TRBD1
CAWSGQGGGELFF
TGTGCCTGGAGTGGACAGGGTGGCGGGGAGCTGTTTTTT
>NA|TRBV7-7|TRBJ2-1|15|TRBD2
CASSPRGGPTNEQFF
TGTGCCAGCAGCCCGCGGGGGGGCCCCACCAATGAGCAGTTCTTC
>NA|TRBV5-1|TRBJ1-4|15|TRBD1
CASSLVPGQGEKLFF
TGCGCCAGCAGCTTGGTTCCGGGACAGGGGGAAAAACTGTTTTTT
>NA|TRBV5-1|TRBJ2-2|17|NA
CASSPSLAGRVAGELFF
TGCGCCAGCAGCCCCAGCTTGGCTGGCAGGGTCGCCGGGGAGCTGTTTTTT
>medium-sized|TRBV7-9|TRBJ2-1|14|TRBD2
CASRGLAGANEQFF
TGTGCCAGCAGGGGACTAGCGGGAGCCAATGAGCAGTTCTTC
>NA|TRBV5-5|TRBJ1-1|14|TRBD1
CASSPGQQNTEAFF
TGTGCCAGCAGCCCGGGACAGCAGAACACTGAAGCTTTCTTT
>NA|TRBV6-1|TRBJ1-5|14|NA
CASMAVYSNQPQHF
TGTGCCAGCATGGCGGTGTATAGCAATCAGCCCCAGCATTTT
>NA|TRBV14|TRBJ1-2|22|NA
CASSQVFAGSGFGWSGSYGYTF
TGTGCCAGCAGCCAAGTCTTCGCAGGGTCGGGTTTTGGATGGAGTGGCTCCTATGGCTACACCTTC
>once|TRBV7-2|TRBJ1-5|14|TRBD1
CASSSDRANQPQHF
TGTGCCAGCAGCTCAGACAGGGCTAATCAGCCCCAGCATTTT
>NA|TRBV7-9|TRBJ1-2|14|TRBD1
CASSLYTGDEGYTF
TGTGCCAGCAGCTTATACACAGGGGATGAAGGCTACACCTTC
>NA|TRBV5-1|TRBJ2-1|14|NA
CASSWGLGGVEQFF
TGCGCCAGCAGCTGGGGACTTGGGGGTGTTGAGCAGTTCTTC
>NA|TRBV5-6|TRBJ2-2|14|NA
CASSLVGLTGELFF
TGTGCCAGCAGCTTGGTGGGGCTCACCGGGGAGCTGTTTTTT
>NA|TRBV27|TRBJ2-5|15|TRBD1
CASSLGTGTAETQYF
TGTGCCAGCAGTTTAGGGACAGGGACCGCCGAGACCCAGTACTTC
>NA|TRBV5-1|TRBJ2-3|14|TRBD2
CASSLLAGSDTQYF
TGCGCCAGCAGCCTACTAGCGGGGTCGGATACGCAGTATTTT